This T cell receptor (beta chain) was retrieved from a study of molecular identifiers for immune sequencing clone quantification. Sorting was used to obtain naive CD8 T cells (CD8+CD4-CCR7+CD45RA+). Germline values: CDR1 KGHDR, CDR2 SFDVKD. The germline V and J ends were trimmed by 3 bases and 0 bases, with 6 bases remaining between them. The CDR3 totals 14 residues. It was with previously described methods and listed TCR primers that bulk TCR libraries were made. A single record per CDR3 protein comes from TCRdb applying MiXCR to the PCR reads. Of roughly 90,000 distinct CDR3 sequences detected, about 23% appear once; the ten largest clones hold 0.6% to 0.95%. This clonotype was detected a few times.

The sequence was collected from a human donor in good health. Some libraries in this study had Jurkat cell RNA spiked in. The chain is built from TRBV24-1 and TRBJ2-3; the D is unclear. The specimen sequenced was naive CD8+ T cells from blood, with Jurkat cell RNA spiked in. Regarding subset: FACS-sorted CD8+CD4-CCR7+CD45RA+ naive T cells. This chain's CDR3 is CATSDTRSTDTQYF. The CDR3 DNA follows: TGTGCCACCAGTGATACAAGGAGCACAGATACGCAGTATTTT.